The rows below give T cell receptor beta chains drawn from one sample of a study of cytomegalovirus exposure and HLA in healthy donors. Assay: immunoSEQ multiplex PCR; the TCRdb copy retains only in-frame clones and omits some. The data contain roughly 260,000 clones, 90% of them singletons. Sequenced sample: PBMCs. These receptors originate from a woman aged 18-29 years in good health and CMV-seronegative. Both conserved end residues are part of each CDR3. The D gene is left open where the match is weak. Size values are once, few and many counts, or a class for expanded clones, and some rows have none.

>TRBV13|.|.|TRBJ2-2
CASAVNTGELFF
TGTGCCAGCGCGGTGAACACCGGGGAGCTGTTTTTT
>TRBV9|.|TRBD1|TRBJ2-2
CASSGPTGWGTGELFF
TGTGCCAGCAGCGGCCCGACAGGGTGGGGCACCGGGGAGCTGTTTTTT
>TRBV27|once|.|TRBJ1-1
CASSLRGLTEAFF
TGTGCCAGTTCTCTAAGGGGATTGACTGAAGCTTTCTTT
>TRBV7-8|.|.|TRBJ1-1
CASSLNRGQGNTEAFF
TGTGCCAGCAGCTTAAACAGAGGCCAGGGGAACACTGAAGCTTTCTTT
>TRBV28|.|TRBD1|TRBJ1-1
CASSPSRRQGAPNTEAFF
TGTGCCAGCAGTCCATCCCGACGACAGGGGGCCCCGAACACTGAAGCTTTCTTT
>TRBV7-2|.|TRBD2|TRBJ2-3
CASSLVGLETDTQYF
TGTGCCAGCAGCTTAGTGGGACTAGAAACAGATACGCAGTATTTT
>TRBV7-2|.|.|TRBJ2-7
CASSSTGFEQYF
TGTGCCAGCAGCAGCACAGGGTTCGAGCAGTACTTC
>TRBV7-9|.|.|TRBJ2-7
CASSLGRVYEQYF
TGTGCCAGCAGCTTAGGCAGGGTTTACGAGCAGTACTTC
>TRBV11-3|.|.|TRBJ2-2
CASSLAATGELFF
TGTGCCAGCAGCTTGGCCGCCACCGGGGAGCTGTTTTTT
>TRBV7-2|.|TRBD1|TRBJ2-5
CASSLGGTGHQETQYF
TGTGCCAGCAGCTTAGGGGGGACAGGCCACCAAGAGACCCAGTACTTC
>TRBV27|.|TRBD2|TRBJ2-2
CASSRLAGVNTGELFF
TGTGCCAGCAGTCGACTAGCGGGGGTGAACACCGGGGAGCTGTTTTTT
>TRBV11-2|.|.|TRBJ2-3
CASSVQTDTQYF
TGTGCCAGCAGCGTACAAACAGATACGCAGTATTTT
>TRBV2|.|TRBD1|TRBJ2-2
CASSQGQVYAGELFF
TGTGCCAGCAGTCAGGGACAGGTATACGCCGGGGAGCTGTTTTTT
>TRBV7-9|.|TRBD2|TRBJ2-1
CASTNGLAGLGEQFF
TGTGCCAGCACCAACGGACTAGCGGGGCTGGGGGAGCAGTTCTTC
>TRBV18|.|TRBD1|TRBJ1-3
CASWTYRGDGNTIYF
TGTGCCAGCTGGACCTACAGGGGCGATGGAAACACCATATATTTT
>TRBV6-5|.|TRBD1|TRBJ1-5
CASSYQGGSNQPQHF
TGTGCCAGCAGTTACCAGGGGGGTAGCAATCAGCCCCAGCATTTT
>TRBV5-1|.|.|TRBJ1-1
CASSLQSGGSEAFF
TGCGCCAGCAGCTTGCAATCGGGGGGCAGCGAAGCTTTCTTT
>TRBV7-9|.|TRBD1|TRBJ1-1
CASSLGQGNTEAFF
TGTGCCAGCAGCCTTGGACAGGGGAACACTGAAGCTTTCTTT
>TRBV5-1|.|TRBD1|TRBJ1-2
CASSLDGTEYGYTF
TGCGCCAGCAGCTTAGACGGGACAGAGTATGGCTACACCTTC
>TRBV4-1|.|.|TRBJ1-6
CASSQGGNYNSPLHF
TGCGCCAGCAGCCAAGGAGGAAATTATAATTCACCCCTCCACTTT
>TRBV7-8|once|TRBD2|TRBJ2-1
CASSAPSSGGGYEQFF
TGTGCCAGCAGCGCACCTTCTAGCGGGGGCGGATATGAGCAGTTCTTC
>TRBV6-5|.|TRBD1|TRBJ1-2
CASSSGTGGHYGYTF
TGTGCCAGCAGTAGCGGGACAGGGGGGCACTATGGCTACACCTTC
>TRBV10-3|.|TRBD2|TRBJ2-7
CAIRETSGGPSYEQYF
TGTGCCATCAGGGAGACTAGCGGGGGGCCCAGTTACGAGCAGTACTTC
>TRBV29-1|.|TRBD2|TRBJ2-5
CSVEGPSGGYQETQYF
TGCAGCGTTGAAGGCCCCAGCGGGGGGTACCAAGAGACCCAGTACTTC